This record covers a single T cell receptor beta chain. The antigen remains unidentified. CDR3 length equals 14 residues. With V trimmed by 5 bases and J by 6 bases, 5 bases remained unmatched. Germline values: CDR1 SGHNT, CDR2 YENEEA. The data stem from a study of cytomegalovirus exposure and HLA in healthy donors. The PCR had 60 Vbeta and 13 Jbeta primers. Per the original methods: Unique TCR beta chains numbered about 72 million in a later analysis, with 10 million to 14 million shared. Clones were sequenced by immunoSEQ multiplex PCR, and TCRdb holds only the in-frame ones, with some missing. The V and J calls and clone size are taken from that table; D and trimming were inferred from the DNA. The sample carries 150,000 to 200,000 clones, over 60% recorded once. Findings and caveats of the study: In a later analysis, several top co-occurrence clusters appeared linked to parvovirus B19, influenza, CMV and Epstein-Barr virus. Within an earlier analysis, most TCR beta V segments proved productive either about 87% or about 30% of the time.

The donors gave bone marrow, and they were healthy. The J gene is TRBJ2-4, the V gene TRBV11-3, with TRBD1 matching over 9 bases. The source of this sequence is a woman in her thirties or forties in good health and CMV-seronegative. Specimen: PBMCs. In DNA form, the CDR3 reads TGTGCCAGCAGCCCCGGGACAGGGTTAAACATTCAGTACTTC. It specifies CASSPGTGLNIQYF.